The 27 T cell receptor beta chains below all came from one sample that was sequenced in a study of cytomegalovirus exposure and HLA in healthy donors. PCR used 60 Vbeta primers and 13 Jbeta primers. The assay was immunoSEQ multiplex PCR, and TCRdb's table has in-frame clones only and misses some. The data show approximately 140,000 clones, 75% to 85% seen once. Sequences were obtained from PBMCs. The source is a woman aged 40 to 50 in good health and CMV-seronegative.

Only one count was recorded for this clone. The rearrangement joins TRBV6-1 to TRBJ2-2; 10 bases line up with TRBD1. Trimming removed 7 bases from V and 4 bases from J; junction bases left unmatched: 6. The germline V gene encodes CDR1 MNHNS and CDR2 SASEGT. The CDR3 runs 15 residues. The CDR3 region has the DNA TGTGCCAGCAACACCGGGACAGGGGTCACCGGGGAGCTGTTTTTT. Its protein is CASNTGTGVTGELFF.

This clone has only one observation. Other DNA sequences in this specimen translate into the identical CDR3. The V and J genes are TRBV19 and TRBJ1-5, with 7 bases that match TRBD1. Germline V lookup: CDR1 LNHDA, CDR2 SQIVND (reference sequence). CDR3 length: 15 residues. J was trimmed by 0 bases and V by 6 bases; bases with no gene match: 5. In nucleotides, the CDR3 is TGTGCCAGTAGCCCAACAGGGGCTAGCAATCAGCCCCAGCATTTT. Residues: CASSPTGASNQPQHF. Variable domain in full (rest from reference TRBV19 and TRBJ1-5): DGGITQSPKYLFRKEGQNVTLSCEQNLNHDAMYWYRQDPGQGLRLIYYSQIVNDFQKGDIAEGYSVSREKKESFPLTVTSAQKNPTAFYLCASSPTGASNQPQHFGDGTRLSIL.

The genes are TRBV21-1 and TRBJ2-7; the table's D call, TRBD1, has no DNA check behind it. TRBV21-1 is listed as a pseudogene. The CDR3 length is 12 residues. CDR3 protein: CASAPQNNEQYF. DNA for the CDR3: TGTGCCAGCGCACCTCAGAACAACGAGCAGTACTTC.

The CDR3 DNA reads as TGTGCCAGCAGTTATTTGGCGGGAGTAACAGATACGCAGTATTTT. Its translation is CASSYLAGVTDTQYF. The rearrangement joins TRBV6-6 to TRBJ2-3, with TRBD2 matching over 7 bases. From germline, CDR1 is MNHNY and CDR2 SVGAGI (reference sequence). This CDR3 region has 15 residues. V shed 3 bases, J shed 3 bases, and the junction held 6 bases outside the gene matches.

The CDR3 reads CAGGVSGANVLTF. For the CDR3, the DNA is TGTGCTGGGGGGGTGTCTGGGGCCAACGTCCTGACTTTC. V usage is TRBV2 and J usage is TRBJ2-6, with 7 bases fitting TRBD2. CDR1 and CDR2 (germline): SNHLY, FYNNEI. The CDR3 runs to 13 residues.

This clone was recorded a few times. The CDR3 spells CASSQGLAGLLAGELFF. CDR3 nucleotides: TGTGCCAGCTCCCAAGGACTAGCGGGACTTCTAGCCGGGGAGCTGTTTTTT. This chain joins TRBV2 and TRBJ2-2; 12 positions agree with TRBD2. Germline assignment: CDR1 SNHLY and CDR2 FYNNEI. After removal of 8 bases from V and 6 bases from J, the junction contained 13 bases not matched to a gene. CDR3 size: 17 residues.

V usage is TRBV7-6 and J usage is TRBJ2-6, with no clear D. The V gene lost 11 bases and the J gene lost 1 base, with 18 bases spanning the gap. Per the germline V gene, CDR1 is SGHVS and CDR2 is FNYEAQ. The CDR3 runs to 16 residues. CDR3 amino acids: CAGSETLPSGANVLTF. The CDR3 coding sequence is TGTGCCGGTTCTGAGACACTGCCTTCTGGGGCCAACGTCCTGACTTTC.

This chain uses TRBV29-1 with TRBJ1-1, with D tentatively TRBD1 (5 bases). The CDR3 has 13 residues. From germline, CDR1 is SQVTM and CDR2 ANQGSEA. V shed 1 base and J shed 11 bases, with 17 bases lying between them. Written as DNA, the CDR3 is TGCAGCGTTGAAGTTCCCGGCAGGGTAGAGGCTTTCTTT. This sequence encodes CSVEVPGRVEAFF.

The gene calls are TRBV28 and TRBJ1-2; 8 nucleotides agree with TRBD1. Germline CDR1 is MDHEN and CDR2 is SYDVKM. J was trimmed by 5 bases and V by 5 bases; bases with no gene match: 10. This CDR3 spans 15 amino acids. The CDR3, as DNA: TGTGCCAGCAGTCCGCAGGGGGACAGGTCATATGGCTACACCTTC. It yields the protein CASSPQGDRSYGYTF.

In DNA form, the CDR3 reads TGTGCCAGCAGTTCCACTAGATTCTACAATGAGCAGTTCTTC. The encoded protein is CASSSTRFYNEQFF. The chain is built from TRBV7-9 and TRBJ2-1; perhaps TRBD2 as D (5 bases). Germline-derived CDR1 and CDR2 are SEHNR and FQNEAQ (reference sequence). The CDR3 length is 14 residues. With 6 bases removed from V and 3 bases from J, the gap between germline ends came to 12 bases.

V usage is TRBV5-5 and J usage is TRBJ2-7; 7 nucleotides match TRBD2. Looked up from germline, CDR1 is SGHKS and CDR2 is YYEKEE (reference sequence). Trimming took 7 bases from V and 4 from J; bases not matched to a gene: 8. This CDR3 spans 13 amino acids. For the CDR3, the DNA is TGTGCCAGCTCAGGGACTAACAGGTACGAGCAGTACTTC. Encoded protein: CASSGTNRYEQYF.

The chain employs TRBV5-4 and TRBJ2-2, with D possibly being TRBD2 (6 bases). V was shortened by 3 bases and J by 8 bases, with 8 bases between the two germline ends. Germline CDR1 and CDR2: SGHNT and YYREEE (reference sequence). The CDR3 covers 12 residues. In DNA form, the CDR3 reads TGTGCCAGCAGCTCAAGCGGGGGGGAGCTGTTTTTT. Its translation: CASSSSGGELFF.

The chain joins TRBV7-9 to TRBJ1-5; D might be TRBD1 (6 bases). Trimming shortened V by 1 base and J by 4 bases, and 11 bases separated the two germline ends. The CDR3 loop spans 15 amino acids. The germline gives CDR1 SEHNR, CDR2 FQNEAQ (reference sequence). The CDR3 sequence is CASSLGWGRNQPQHF. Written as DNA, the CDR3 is TGTGCCAGCAGCTTAGGATGGGGGCGGAATCAGCCCCAGCATTTT.

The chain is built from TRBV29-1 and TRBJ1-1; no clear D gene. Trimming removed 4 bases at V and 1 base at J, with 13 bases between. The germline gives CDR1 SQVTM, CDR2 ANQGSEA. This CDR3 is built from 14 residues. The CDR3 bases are TGCAGCGTTGCTTTGTCCTCGGGGAACACTGAAGCTTTCTTT. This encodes CSVALSSGNTEAFF.

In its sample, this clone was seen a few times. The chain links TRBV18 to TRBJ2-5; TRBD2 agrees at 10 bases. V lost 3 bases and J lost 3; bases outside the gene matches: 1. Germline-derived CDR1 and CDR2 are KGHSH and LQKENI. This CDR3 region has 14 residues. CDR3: CASSPGLAEETQYF. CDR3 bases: TGTGCCAGCTCACCCGGACTAGCGGAAGAGACCCAGTACTTC.

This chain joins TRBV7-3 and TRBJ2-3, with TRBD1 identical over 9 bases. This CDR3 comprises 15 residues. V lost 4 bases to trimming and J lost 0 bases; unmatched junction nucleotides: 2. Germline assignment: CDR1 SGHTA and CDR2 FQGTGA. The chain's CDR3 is CASSWGQGSTDTQYF. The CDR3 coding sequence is TGTGCCAGCAGCTGGGGACAGGGAAGCACAGATACGCAGTATTTT.

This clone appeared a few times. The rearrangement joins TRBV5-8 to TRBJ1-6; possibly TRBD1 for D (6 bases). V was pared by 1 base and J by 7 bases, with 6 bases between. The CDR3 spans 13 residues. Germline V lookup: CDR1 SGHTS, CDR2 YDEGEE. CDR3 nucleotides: TGTGCCAGCAGCTTGAGGGGGAATTCACCCCTCCACTTT. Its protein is CASSLRGNSPLHF.

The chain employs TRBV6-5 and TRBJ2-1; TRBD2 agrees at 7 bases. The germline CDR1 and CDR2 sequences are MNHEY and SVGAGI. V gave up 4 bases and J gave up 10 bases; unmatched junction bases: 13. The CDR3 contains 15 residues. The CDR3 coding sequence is TGTGCCAGCAGTTCGGGGCGGGAGTTCCGGCGGGAGCAGTTCTTC. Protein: CASSSGREFRREQFF.

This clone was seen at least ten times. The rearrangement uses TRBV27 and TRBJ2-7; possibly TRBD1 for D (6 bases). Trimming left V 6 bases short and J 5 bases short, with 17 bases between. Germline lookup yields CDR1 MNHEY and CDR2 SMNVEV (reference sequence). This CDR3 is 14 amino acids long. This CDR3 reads CASSRGGDIDEQYF. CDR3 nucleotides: TGTGCCAGCAGCCGAGGGGGTGACATCGACGAGCAGTACTTC.

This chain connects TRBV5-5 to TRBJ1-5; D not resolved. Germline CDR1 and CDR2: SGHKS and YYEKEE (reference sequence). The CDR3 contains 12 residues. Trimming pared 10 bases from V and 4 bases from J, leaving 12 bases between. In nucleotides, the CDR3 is TGTGCCGGTCGCGGAAGTAATCAGCCCCAGCATTTT. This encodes CAGRGSNQPQHF.

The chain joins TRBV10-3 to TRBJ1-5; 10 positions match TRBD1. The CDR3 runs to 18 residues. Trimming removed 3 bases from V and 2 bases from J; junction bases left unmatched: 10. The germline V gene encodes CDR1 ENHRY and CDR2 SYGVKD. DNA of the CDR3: TGTGCCATCAGTGATAATGACAGGGGGCACCCTCGCAATCAGCCCCAGCATTTT. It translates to CAISDNDRGHPRNQPQHF.

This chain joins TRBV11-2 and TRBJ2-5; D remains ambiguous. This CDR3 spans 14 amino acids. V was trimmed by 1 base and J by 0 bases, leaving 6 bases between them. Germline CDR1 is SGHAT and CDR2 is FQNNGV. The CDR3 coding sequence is TGTGCCAGCAGCTTAGGCTACCACCAAGAGACCCAGTACTTC. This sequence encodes CASSLGYHQETQYF. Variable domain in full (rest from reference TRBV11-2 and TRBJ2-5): EAGVAQSPRYKIIEKRQSVAFWCNPISGHATLYWYQQILGQGPKLLIQFQNNGVVDDSQLPKDRFSAERLKGVDSTLKIQPAKLEDSAVYLCASSLGYHQETQYFGPGTRLLVL.

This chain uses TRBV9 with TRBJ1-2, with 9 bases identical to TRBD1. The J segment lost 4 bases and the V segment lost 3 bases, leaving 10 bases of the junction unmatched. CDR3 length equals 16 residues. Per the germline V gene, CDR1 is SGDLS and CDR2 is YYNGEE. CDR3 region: CASSELPGQGTYGYTF. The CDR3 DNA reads TGTGCCAGCAGCGAACTACCGGGACAGGGAACCTATGGCTACACCTTC.

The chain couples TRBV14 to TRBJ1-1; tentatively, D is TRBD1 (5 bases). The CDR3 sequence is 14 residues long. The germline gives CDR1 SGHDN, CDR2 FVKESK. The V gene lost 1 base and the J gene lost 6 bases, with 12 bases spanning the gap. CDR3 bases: TGTGCCAGCAGCCAAGTAGGGGCCGCCGCTGAAGCTTTCTTT. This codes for CASSQVGAAAEAFF.

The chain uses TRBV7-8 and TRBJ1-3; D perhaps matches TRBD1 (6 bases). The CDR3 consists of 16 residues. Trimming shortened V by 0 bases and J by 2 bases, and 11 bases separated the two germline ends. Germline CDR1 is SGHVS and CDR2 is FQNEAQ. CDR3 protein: CASSLAGAGAGNTIYF. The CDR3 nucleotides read TGTGCCAGCAGCTTAGCGGGGGCAGGCGCTGGAAACACCATATATTTT.

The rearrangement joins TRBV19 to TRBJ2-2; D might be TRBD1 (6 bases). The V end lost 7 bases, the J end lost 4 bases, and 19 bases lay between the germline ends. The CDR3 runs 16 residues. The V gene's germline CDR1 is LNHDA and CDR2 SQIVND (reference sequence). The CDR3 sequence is CASMGAGTHLTGELFF. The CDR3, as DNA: TGTGCCAGTATGGGGGCCGGGACACATCTCACCGGGGAGCTGTTTTTT.

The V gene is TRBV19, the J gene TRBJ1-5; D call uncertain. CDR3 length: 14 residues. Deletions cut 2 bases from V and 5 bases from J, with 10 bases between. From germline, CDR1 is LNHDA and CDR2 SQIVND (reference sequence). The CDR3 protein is CASSISQFDQPQHF. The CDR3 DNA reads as TGTGCCAGTAGTATAAGTCAGTTCGATCAGCCCCAGCATTTT.